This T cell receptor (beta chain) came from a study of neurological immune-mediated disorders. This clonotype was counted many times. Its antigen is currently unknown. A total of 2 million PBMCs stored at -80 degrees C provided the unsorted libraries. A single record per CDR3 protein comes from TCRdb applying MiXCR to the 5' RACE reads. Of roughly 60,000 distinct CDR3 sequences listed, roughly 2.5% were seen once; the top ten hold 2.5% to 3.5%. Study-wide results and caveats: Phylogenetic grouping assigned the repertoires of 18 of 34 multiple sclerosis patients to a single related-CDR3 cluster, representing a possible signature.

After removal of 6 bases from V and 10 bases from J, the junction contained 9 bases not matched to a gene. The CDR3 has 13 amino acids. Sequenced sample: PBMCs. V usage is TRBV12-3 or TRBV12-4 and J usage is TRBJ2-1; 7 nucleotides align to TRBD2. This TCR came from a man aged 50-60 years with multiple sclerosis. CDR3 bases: TGTGCCAGCAGCTTCCGGGACTATCGGGAGCAGTTCTTC. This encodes CASSFRDYREQFF.